One sample yielded the 8 T cell receptor beta chains listed below, sequenced in a study of CD8 T cells in ankylosing spondylitis. From the 5' RACE reads, TCRdb called clonotypes with MiXCR, one entry per CDR3 protein. The sample lists 350,000 to 450,000 distinct CDR3 sequences, roughly 26% seen once, with about 1% in the top ten. Overall study findings and caveats: Characteristic, it appeared, of ankylosing spondylitis blood was a TCR beta motif of roughly eight highly homologous variants.

The antigens of these receptors remain unknown. Material: blood, either unsorted or a sorted T cell fraction (not recorded which). These receptors came from a male donor with ankylosing spondylitis.

This clonotype appeared a few times. The chain links TRBV5-1 to TRBJ1-1, with TRBD1 as a possible D gene (6 bases). The V and J ends lost 0 bases and 4 bases respectively, with 10 bases between them. The CDR3 extends over 14 amino acids. CDR1 SGHRS and CDR2 YFSETQ come from the germline V gene. The CDR3 nucleotides are TGCGCCAGCAGCTTGGCTCAGGGGAGCACTGAAGCTTTCTTT. It is translated as CASSLAQGSTEAFF.

V usage is TRBV30 and J usage is TRBJ2-6; TRBD1 matches at 9 bases. J lost 0 bases, V lost 8 bases, and 8 bases had no gene match. This CDR3 contains 16 residues. Germline CDR1 reads GTSNPN; CDR2 reads SVGIG (reference sequence). CDR3 in DNA: TGTGCCCAGAGGACAGGGGCAATCTCTGGGGCCAACGTCCTGACTTTC. Its protein product is CAQRTGAISGANVLTF.

The V call is TRBV5-1, the J call TRBJ2-7; TRBD2 might be the D (5 bases). V lost 4 bases, J lost 7 bases, and 9 bases lay in between. CDR1 and CDR2 from the germline V gene are SGHRS and YFSETQ. The CDR3 runs 11 residues. CDR3 region: CASSDYEEQYF. CDR3 coding DNA: TGCGCCAGCAGCGACTATGAAGAGCAGTACTTC. Full variable domain (missing parts from reference TRBV5-1 and TRBJ2-7): KAGVTQTPRYLIKTRGQQVTLSCSPISGHRSVSWYQQTPGQGLQFLFEYFSETQRNKGNFPGRFSGRQFSNSRSEMNVSTLELGDSALYLCASSDYEEQYFGPGTRLTVT.

This clonotype has more than one count but fewer than ten. The gene calls are TRBV4-2 and TRBJ2-3; 14 bases match TRBD2. The CDR3 totals 18 residues. J lost 3 bases, V lost 4 bases, and 9 bases had no gene match. Germline V gene data show CDR1 as LGHNA and CDR2 as YNFKEQ. The CDR3 coding sequence is TGTGCCAGCAGCCCCGGGACTAGCGGGAGTGCGAGGACAGATACGCAGTATTTT. Its protein product is CASSPGTSGSARTDTQYF.

With respect to this clonotype: At one of its ends the junction is not consistent with the germline gene, which may arise from a read error. The chain is built from TRBV30 and TRBJ1-1; D may be TRBD1 (6 bases). The CDR3 has 13 amino acids. Germline V gives CDR1 GTSNPN, CDR2 SVGIG (reference sequence). The CDR3 is CARRQEWNTEAFF. Written as DNA, the CDR3 is TGTGCCAGGAGACAGGAATGGAACACTGAAGCTTTCTTT. The complete variable domain, with remaining parts taken from reference TRBV30 and TRBJ1-1, reads SQTIHQWPATLVQPVGSPLSLECTVEGTSNPNLYWYRQAAGRGLQLLFYSVGIGQISSEVPQNLSASRPQDRQFILSSKKLLLSDSGFYLCARRQEWNTEAFFGQGTRLTVV.

The chain combines TRBV24-1 with TRBJ2-1; 14 bases align to TRBD2. Germline-derived CDR1 and CDR2 are KGHDR and SFDVKD. Trimming cost V 3 bases and J 8 bases; bases outside gene matches: 2. The CDR3 extends over 15 amino acids. CDR3 DNA sequence: TGTGCCACCAGTGATGGGGGACTAGCGGGGGATGAGCAGTTCTTC. Translation gives CATSDGGLAGDEQFF.

There are a few counts of this clonotype. The chain uses TRBV24-1 and TRBJ2-3; 13 nucleotides match TRBD2. Trimming removed 3 bases from V and 11 bases from J; junction bases left unmatched: 7. The CDR3 is made up of 15 amino acids. CDR1 is KGHDR and CDR2 is SFDVKD in the germline V gene. The CDR3 protein is CATSDPGLAGKEQYF. CDR3 DNA sequence: TGTGCCACCAGTGATCCGGGACTAGCGGGAAAGGAGCAGTATTTT.

The chain uses TRBV7-9 and TRBJ1-1; TRBD1 matches 7 bases. The length of the CDR3 is 13 residues. The V and J ends lost 2 bases and 6 bases, in that order; junction bases with no gene match: 3. The V gene's germline CDR1 is SEHNR and CDR2 FQNEAQ (reference sequence). The CDR3 region has the DNA TGTGCCAGCAGCTTAACAGGGGACCCTGAAGCTTTCTTT. Encoded protein: CASSLTGDPEAFF.